Listed below are T cell receptor beta chains from one sample, sequenced in a study of CD8+ T cells in alopecia areata. The protocol was immunoSEQ multiplex PCR, while the TCRdb copy is restricted to in-frame clones and leaves out a portion. The sample has approximately 210,000 clones, about 65% seen once. The sequencing used CD4+ T cells sorted from blood, collected around week 47, from a patient treated with tofacitinib. The receptor set was obtained from a human donor with alopecia areata. Both conserved end residues are part of each CDR3. D genes are given only for firm matches. Where a row states a size, it is once, few, many or the class of an expanded clone; other rows omit it.

V,size,J,D,DNA,CDR3
TRBV29-1,few,TRBJ2-7,.,TGCAGCGTGTGGTTCAACGAGCAGTACTTC,CSVWFNEQYF
TRBV5-4,.,TRBJ2-7,.,TGTGCCACTCGACTTGGACGGGGCGCTGTCTACGAGCAGTACTTC,CATRLGRGAVYEQYF
TRBV30,.,TRBJ2-3,.,TGTGCCTGGAGTGTCGATGGGCGGAAGTTCACAGATACGCAGTATTTT,CAWSVDGRKFTDTQYF
TRBV7-6,once,TRBJ1-5,.,TGTGCCAGCAGCCCTACCGTTCAGCCCCAGCATTTT,CASSPTVQPQHF
TRBV5-6,.,TRBJ2-4,.,TGTGCCAGCAGCCCGGTAGGGGGAAACATTCAGTACTTC,CASSPVGGNIQYF
TRBV5-1,once,TRBJ1-1,.,TGCGCCAGCAGCTTGAGTCCGGCGTCAGAAGCTTTCTTT,CASSLSPASEAFF
TRBV7-9,few,TRBJ1-1,.,TGTGCCAGCAGCTTAAGTGAGGCTCGGTCTTTCTTT,CASSLSEARSFF
TRBV10-2,few,TRBJ2-7,.,TGCGCCAGCAGTGAGTTTGGGGGGTACGAGCAGTACTTC,CASSEFGGYEQYF
TRBV10-3,.,TRBJ1-2,TRBD1,TGTGCCATCAGCTTACAGGGGGCGTCGAACTATGGCTACACCTTC,CAISLQGASNYGYTF
TRBV20-1,.,TRBJ2-3,.,TGCAGTGCAAGGCTCAGCGATACGCAGTATTTT,CSARLSDTQYF
TRBV19,once,TRBJ1-2,.,TGTGCCAGTAGTATAATCGGGACGGGGAACTATGGCTACACCTTC,CASSIIGTGNYGYTF
TRBV2,.,TRBJ2-1,.,TGTGCCAGCAGTGCGATGATAGGTAGTGAGCAGTTCTTC,CASSAMIGSEQFF